This entry lists 5 T cell receptor beta chains sequenced from one sample in a study of blood T cell repertoires in COVID-19. TCRdb's table, derived via immunoSEQ multiplex PCR, lists solely in-frame clones and lacks some. The top ten clones hold about 8% of a sample with approximately 210,000 clones, 70% to 90% of them seen once. Sequenced material: peripheral blood. These receptors came from a woman aged 50 to 60 with active or convalescent COVID-19.

J is TRBJ2-2 and V is TRBV5-1; tentative D call: TRBD1 (6 bases). CDR1 SGHRS and CDR2 YFSETQ come from the germline V gene. The V end lost 3 bases, the J end lost 3 bases, and 18 bases lay between the germline ends. There are 17 residues in the CDR3. CDR3 nucleotides: TGCGCCAGCAGCTCGCGGCCTCAGGGGACGGACACCGGGGAGCTGTTTTTT. It encodes CASSSRPQGTDTGELFF.

V gene TRBV6-1 combines with J gene TRBJ1-2; D is unclear. The CDR3 sequence is 14 residues long. The germline V gene encodes CDR1 MNHNS and CDR2 SASEGT. The V end was cut by 3 bases, the J end by 4 bases, with 12 bases between. Here the CDR3 DNA reads TGTGCCAGCAGTGACCGACCTGAGGGCTATGGCTACACCTTC. Its protein is CASSDRPEGYGYTF.

V gene TRBV28 combines with J gene TRBJ1-1; D remains unclear. Trimming removed 4 bases at V and 3 bases at J, with 9 bases between. CDR3 size: 13 residues. The germline V gene has CDR1 MDHEN and CDR2 SYDVKM. CDR3 coding DNA: TGTGCCAGCAGTTCCAGTCAGTACACTGAAGCTTTCTTT. Amino acids: CASSSSQYTEAFF.

The sample holds a few counts of this clone. CDR3 nucleotides: TGTGCCAGCAGCTCCACCGGGACAGGGGTCTATAATTCACCCCTCCACTTT. Protein sequence: CASSSTGTGVYNSPLHF. The chain links TRBV7-3 to TRBJ1-6, with 10 nucleotides matching TRBD1. In germline, CDR1 is SGHTA, CDR2 FQGTGA. This CDR3 is 17 amino acids long. V dropped 4 bases and J dropped 3; count of bases not matched to a gene: 6.

This clone came up once. This chain uses TRBV6-5 with TRBJ2-5; no clear D. Per germline, CDR1 MNHEY and CDR2 SVGAGI. The CDR3 spans 13 residues. V was clipped by 6 bases and J by 1 base, with 9 bases between them. The CDR3 sequence is CASSVSFQETQYF. Written as DNA, the CDR3 is TGTGCCAGCAGCGTGTCCTTCCAAGAGACCCAGTACTTC.